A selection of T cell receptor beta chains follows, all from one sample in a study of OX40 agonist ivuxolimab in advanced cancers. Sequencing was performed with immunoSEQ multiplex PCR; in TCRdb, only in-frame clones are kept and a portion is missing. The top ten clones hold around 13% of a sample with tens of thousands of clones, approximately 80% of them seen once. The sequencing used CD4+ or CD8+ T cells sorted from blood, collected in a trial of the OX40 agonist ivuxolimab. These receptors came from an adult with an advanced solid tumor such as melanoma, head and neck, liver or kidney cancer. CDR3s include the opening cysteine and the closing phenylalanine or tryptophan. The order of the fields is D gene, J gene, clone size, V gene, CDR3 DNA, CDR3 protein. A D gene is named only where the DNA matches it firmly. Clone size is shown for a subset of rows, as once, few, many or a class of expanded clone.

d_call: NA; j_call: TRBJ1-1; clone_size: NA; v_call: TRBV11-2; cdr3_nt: TGTGCCAGCAGCTTATTGGACAGCAACCACGCTGAAGCTTTCTTT; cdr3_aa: CASSLLDSNHAEAFF
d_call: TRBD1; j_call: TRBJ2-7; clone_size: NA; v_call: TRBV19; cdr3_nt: TGTGCCAGTAGTATCCAGGGGGCATCCTACGAGCAGTACTTC; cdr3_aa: CASSIQGASYEQYF
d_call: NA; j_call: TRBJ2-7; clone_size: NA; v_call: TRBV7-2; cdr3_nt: TGTGCCAGCAGCTTAGGCTCCCAGGGGTATGGCTCTGGCTACGAGCAGTACTTC; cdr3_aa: CASSLGSQGYGSGYEQYF
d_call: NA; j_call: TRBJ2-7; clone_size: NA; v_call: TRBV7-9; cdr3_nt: TGTGCCAGCAGCAAAAATCCCTACGAGCAGTACTTC; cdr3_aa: CASSKNPYEQYF
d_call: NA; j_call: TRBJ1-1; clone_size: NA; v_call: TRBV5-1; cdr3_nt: TGCGCCAGCAGCTTAGCGGGGCCGAGTACGGAAGCTTTCTTT; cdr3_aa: CASSLAGPSTEAFF
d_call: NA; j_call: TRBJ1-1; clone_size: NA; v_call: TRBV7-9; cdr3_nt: TGTGCCAGCAGCGATACAGGGCGAACTGAAGCTTTCTTT; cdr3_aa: CASSDTGRTEAFF
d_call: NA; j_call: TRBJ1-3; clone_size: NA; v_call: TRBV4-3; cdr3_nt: TGCGCCAGCAGCCAAGATACAGCCCTCTCTGGAAACACCATATATTTT; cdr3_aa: CASSQDTALSGNTIYF
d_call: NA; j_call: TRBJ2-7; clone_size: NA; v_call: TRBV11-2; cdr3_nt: TGTGCCAGCAGCTTAGAAACGTATTCCTACGAGCAGTACTTC; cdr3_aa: CASSLETYSYEQYF
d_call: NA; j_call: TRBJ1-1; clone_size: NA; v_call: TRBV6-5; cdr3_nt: TGTGCCAGCAGTTATTCGACAGGTGGAACTGAAGCTTTCTTT; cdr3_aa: CASSYSTGGTEAFF
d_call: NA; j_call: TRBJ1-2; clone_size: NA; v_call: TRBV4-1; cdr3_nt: TGCGCCAGCAGCCAAGAACCCCGGTTCTATGGCTACACCTTC; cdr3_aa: CASSQEPRFYGYTF
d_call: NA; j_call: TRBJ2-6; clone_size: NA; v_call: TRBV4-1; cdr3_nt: TGCGCCAGCAGCCAAGACGGTGGGGCCAACGTCCTGACTTTC; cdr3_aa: CASSQDGGANVLTF
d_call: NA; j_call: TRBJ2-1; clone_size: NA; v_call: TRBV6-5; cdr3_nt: TGTGCCAGCAGCTACGGATCTAATGAGCAGTTCTTC; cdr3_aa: CASSYGSNEQFF
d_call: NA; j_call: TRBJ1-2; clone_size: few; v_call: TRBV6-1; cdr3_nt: TGTGCCAGCAGTGAAGCGCTCGACAGGCCCTATGGCTACACCTTC; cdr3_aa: CASSEALDRPYGYTF
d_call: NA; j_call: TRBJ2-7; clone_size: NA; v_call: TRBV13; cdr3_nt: TGTGCCAGCAGCGCGGCCGGGACAACAACCTACGAGCAGTACTTC; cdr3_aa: CASSAAGTTTYEQYF
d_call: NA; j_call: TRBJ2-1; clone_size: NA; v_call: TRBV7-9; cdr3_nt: TGTGCCAGCAGCTTAGCGCTACCCCCCGATGAGTTCTTC; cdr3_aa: CASSLALPPDEFF
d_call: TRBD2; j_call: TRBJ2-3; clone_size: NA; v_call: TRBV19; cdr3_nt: TGTGCCAGTAGTATCGCGGGGGGTACAGATACGCAGTATTTT; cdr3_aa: CASSIAGGTDTQYF
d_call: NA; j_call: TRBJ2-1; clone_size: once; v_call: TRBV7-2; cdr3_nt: TGTGCCAGCAGCTTAGAAGGGAGCTCCTACAATGAGCAGTTCTTC; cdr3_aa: CASSLEGSSYNEQFF
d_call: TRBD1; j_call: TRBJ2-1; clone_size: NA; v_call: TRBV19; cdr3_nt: TGTGCCAGTAGTTCCAACCTCGGGACAGGGGGGTACAATGAGCAGTTCTTC; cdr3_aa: CASSSNLGTGGYNEQFF
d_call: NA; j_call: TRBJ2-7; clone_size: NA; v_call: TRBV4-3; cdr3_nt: TGCGCCAGCAGCCAAGGACCGCCGGGGAGGGGGTGGGACGAGCAGTACTTC; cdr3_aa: CASSQGPPGRGWDEQYF
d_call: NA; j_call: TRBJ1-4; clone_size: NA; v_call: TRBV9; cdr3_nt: TGTGCCAGCAGCGTAGCTGTAGGGCCTGATCCTAATGAAAAACTGTTTTTT; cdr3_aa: CASSVAVGPDPNEKLFF
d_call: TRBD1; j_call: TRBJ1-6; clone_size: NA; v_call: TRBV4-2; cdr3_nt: TGTGCCAGCAGCCTTCGGACAGGGGACTCCTATAATTCACCCCTCCACTTT; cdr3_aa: CASSLRTGDSYNSPLHF
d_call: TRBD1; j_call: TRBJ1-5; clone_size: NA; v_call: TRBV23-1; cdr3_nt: TGCGCCAGCAGACGGGGACAGGGGCCCAGCAATCAGCCCCAGCATTTT; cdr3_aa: CASRRGQGPSNQPQHF
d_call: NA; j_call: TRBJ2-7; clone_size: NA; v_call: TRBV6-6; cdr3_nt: TGTGCCAGCAGGGCCAGGGTCTCGGACCACGAGCAGTACTTC; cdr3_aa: CASRARVSDHEQYF
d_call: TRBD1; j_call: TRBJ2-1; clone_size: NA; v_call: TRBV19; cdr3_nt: TGTGCCAGTAGTATAGGGGACAGGTATTGGGATGAGCAGTTCTTC; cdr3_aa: CASSIGDRYWDEQFF
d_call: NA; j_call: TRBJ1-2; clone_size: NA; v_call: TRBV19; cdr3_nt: TGTGCCACTACTACTCGGGACTGGGCCTATGGCTACACCTTC; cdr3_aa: CATTTRDWAYGYTF
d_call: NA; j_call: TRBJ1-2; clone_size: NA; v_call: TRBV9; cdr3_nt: TGTGCCAGCAGCGGCGCCGGCTACACCTTC; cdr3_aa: CASSGAGYTF
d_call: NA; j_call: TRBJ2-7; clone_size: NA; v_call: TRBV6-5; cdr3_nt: TGTGCCAGCAGTTACTTGCCAGGGAGTCCCTACGAGCAGTACTTC; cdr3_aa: CASSYLPGSPYEQYF
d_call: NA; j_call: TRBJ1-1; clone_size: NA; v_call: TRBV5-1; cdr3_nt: TGCGCCAGCAGCTTGGTCAGGGTAAATAACATGAACACTGAAGCTTTCTTT; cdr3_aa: CASSLVRVNNMNTEAFF
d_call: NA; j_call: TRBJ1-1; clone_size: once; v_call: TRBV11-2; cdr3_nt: TGTGCCAGCAGCTTAGCGTTGGGGGGGCTCACTGAAGCTTTCTTT; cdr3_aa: CASSLALGGLTEAFF
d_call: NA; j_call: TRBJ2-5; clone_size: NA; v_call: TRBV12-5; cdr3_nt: TGTGCTAGTGGGTCCTCGGACAGCAATCAAGAGACCCAGTACTTC; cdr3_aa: CASGSSDSNQETQYF
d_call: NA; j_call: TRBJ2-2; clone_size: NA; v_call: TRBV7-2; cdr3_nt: TGTGCCAGCAGCCTCCCCCGCAGGGGCCTCAACACCGGGGAGCTGTTTTTT; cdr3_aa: CASSLPRRGLNTGELFF
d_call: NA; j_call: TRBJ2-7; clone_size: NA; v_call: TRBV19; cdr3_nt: TGTGCCAGTAGTCCCCGGCGAGGGGGCTCCTACGAGCAGTACTTC; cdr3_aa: CASSPRRGGSYEQYF
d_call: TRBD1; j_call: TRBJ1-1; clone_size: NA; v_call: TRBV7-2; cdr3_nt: TGTGCCAGCAGCATCCGGGACAGGGGGCCTAATGAAGCTTTCTTT; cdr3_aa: CASSIRDRGPNEAFF
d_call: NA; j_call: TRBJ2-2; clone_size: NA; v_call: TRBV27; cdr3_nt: TGTGCCAGCAACACGAGGGCAGGCGACACCGGGGAGCTGTTTTTT; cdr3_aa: CASNTRAGDTGELFF
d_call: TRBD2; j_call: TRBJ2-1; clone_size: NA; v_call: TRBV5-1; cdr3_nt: TGCGCCAGCAGCTTGGCCGCGGGAGGACCCTACAATGAGCAGTTCTTC; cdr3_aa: CASSLAAGGPYNEQFF
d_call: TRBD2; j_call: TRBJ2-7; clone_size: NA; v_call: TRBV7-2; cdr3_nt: TGTGCCAGCAGCTTAGTCGGCGGGGGGGACGAGCAGTACTTC; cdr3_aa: CASSLVGGGDEQYF
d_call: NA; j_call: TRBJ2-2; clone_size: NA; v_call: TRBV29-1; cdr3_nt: TGCAGCGTTGTGGACGGAGGCACCGGGGAGCTGTTTTTT; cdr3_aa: CSVVDGGTGELFF
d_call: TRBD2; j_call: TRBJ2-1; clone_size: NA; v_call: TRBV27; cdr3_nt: TGTGCCAGCAGTCTAGGACTAGCGGGGGTCAATGAGCAGTTCTTC; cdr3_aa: CASSLGLAGVNEQFF
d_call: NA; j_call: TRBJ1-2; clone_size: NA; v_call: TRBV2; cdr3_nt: TGTGCCAGCAGTGACGTGACAGGCTATGGCTACACCTTC; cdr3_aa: CASSDVTGYGYTF
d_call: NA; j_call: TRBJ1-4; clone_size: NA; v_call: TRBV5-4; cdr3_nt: TGTGCCAGCAGCTCGGACAGTTGGCATTTGGCTAATGAAAAACTGTTTTTT; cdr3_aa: CASSSDSWHLANEKLFF
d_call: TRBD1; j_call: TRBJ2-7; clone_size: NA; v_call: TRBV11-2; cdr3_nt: TGTGCCAGCAGCTTGGACAGGGGCCACTACGAGCAGTACTTC; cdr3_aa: CASSLDRGHYEQYF
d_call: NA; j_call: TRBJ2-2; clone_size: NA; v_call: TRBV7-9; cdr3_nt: TGTGCCAGCAGCTTAAAGAACACCGGGGAGCTGTTTTTT; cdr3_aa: CASSLKNTGELFF
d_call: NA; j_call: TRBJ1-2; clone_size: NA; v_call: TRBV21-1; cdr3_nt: TGTGCCAGCAGCACCGGTATCCGCCTGGGACAGGGGCCCCGGGCCTATGGCTACACCTTC; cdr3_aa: CASSTGIRLGQGPRAYGYTF
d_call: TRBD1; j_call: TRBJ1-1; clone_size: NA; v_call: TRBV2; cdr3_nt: TGTGCCAGCAGTGTGCAGGGGGGCGACTTGGACACTGAAGCTTTCTTT; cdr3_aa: CASSVQGGDLDTEAFF
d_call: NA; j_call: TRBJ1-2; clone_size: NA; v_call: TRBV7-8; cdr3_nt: TGTGCCAGCAGCTCCCACCCCGATGGCTACACCTTC; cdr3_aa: CASSSHPDGYTF
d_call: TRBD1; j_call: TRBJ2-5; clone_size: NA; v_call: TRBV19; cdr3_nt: TGTGCCAGTAGTCCCCGGGACAGGGCAGCGGAGACCCAGTACTTC; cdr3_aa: CASSPRDRAAETQYF
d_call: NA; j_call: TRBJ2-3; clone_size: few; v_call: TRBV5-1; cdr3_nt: TGCGCCAGCAGCCGCCCTCGGGGTCCTGGGTTGAGCACAGATACGCAGTATTTT; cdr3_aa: CASSRPRGPGLSTDTQYF
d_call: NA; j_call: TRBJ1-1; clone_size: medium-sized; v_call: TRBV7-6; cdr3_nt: TGTGCCAGCAGCCGATCCTTTAGGGACACTGAAGCTTTCTTT; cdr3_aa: CASSRSFRDTEAFF
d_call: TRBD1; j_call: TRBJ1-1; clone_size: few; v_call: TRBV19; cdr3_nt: TGTGCCAGTAGTATCTTACTCCGGGACAGAGAGAACACTGAAGCTTTCTTT; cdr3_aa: CASSILLRDRENTEAFF
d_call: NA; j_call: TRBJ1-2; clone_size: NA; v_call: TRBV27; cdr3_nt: TGTGCCAGCAGTTTGTGGGGCCCAAACTATGGCTACACCTTC; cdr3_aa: CASSLWGPNYGYTF
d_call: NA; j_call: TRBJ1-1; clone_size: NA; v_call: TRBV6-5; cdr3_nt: TGTGCCACCGCATTGTTAGCCGTGAGCACTGAAGCTTTCTTT; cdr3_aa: CATALLAVSTEAFF
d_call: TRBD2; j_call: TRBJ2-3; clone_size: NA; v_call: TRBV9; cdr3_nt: TGTGCCAGCAGCCCCTTTGATTTGCGGGGGTTGTCAGATACGCAGTATTTT; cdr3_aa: CASSPFDLRGLSDTQYF
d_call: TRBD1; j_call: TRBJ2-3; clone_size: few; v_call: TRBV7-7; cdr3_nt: TGTGCTAGCAGCTTCGGGACAGGGGGTAAAGATACGCAGTATTTT; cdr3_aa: CASSFGTGGKDTQYF
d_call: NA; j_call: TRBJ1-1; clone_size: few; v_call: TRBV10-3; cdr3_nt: TGTGCCATCAGTGGCCGGGACACTGAAGCTTTCTTT; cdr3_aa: CAISGRDTEAFF
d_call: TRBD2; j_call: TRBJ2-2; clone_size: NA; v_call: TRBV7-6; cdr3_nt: TGTGCCAGCAGCTTACGGACTAGCGGGGTGTACACCGGGGAGCTGTTTTTT; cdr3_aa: CASSLRTSGVYTGELFF
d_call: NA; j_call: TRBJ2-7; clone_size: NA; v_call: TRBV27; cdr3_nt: TGTGCCAGCAGTTTAATAGGCGGCCCCGGGGACGAGCAGTACTTC; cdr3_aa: CASSLIGGPGDEQYF
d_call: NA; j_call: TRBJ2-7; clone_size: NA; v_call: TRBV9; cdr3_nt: TGTGCCAGCAGCCCATCCCCCAGTGGGGTCTACGAGCAGTACTTC; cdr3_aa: CASSPSPSGVYEQYF